Here is one TCR beta chain with its context. MiXCR, run by TCRdb on the 5' RACE reads, gives a single entry per CDR3 protein. The sample includes 200,000 to 300,000 distinct CDR3 sequences, 10% to 15% seen only once; the top ten take 0.45% to 0.65%. The sample is drawn from a study of T cells after yellow fever vaccination. Germline loops: CDR1 LGHNA, CDR2 YSLEER. V shed 1 base and J shed 7 bases, with 8 bases lying between them. The CDR3 spans 12 residues. J is TRBJ2-7 and V is TRBV4-3, with D uncertain. The sequencing used CD4+ T cells sorted from PBMCs, collected 45 days after the yellow fever booster vaccination. The TCR sequence derives from a man aged 25-45 years who received the YFV17D yellow fever vaccine. CDR3 DNA sequence: TGCGCCAGCAGCCAAGGCAGATATGAGCAGTACTTC. This codes for CASSQGRYEQYF.